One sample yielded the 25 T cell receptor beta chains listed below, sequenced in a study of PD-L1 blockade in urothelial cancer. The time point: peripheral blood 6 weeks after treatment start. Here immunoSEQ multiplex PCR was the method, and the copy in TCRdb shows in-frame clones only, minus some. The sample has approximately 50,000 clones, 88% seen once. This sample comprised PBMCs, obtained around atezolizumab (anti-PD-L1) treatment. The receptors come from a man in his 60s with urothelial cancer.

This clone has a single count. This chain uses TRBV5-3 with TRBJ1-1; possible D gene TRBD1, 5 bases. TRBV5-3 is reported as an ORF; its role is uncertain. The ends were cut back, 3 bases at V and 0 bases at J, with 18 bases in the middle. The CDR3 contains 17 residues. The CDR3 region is CARSWQGPGFMNTEAFF. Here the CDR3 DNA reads TGTGCCAGAAGCTGGCAGGGTCCAGGGTTCATGAACACTGAAGCTTTCTTT.

This chain's CDR3 is CASSRQGTDTQYF. CDR3 sequence (DNA): TGTGCCAGCAGTCGACAGGGAACAGATACGCAGTATTTT. The chain links TRBV6-1 to TRBJ2-3; 7 bases match TRBD1. This CDR3 has 13 residues. Trimming removed 5 bases from V and 3 bases from J; junction bases left unmatched: 2. Germline V lookup: CDR1 MNHNS, CDR2 SASEGT.

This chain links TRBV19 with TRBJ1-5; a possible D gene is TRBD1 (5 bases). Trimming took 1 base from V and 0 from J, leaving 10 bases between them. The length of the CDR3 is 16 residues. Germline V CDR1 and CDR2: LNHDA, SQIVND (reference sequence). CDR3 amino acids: CASSIGGGGSNQPQHF. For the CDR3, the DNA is TGTGCCAGTAGTATAGGTGGCGGGGGTAGCAATCAGCCCCAGCATTTT.

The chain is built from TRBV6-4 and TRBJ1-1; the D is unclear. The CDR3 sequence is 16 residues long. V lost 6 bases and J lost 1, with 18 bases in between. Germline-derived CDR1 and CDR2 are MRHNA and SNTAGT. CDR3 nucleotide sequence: TGTGCCAGCAGGACATGGGTGTCAGAGAGGAACACTGAAGCTTTCTTT. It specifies CASRTWVSERNTEAFF.

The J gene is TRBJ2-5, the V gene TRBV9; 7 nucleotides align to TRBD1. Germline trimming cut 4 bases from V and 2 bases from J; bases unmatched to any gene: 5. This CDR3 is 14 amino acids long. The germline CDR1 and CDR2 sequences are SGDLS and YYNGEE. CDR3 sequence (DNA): TGTGCCAGCAGCATTAGGACAGGACAAGAGACCCAGTACTTC. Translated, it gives CASSIRTGQETQYF.

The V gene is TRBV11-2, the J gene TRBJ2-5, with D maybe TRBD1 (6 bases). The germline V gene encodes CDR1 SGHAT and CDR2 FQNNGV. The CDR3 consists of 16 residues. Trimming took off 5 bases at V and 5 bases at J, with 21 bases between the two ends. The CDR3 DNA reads TGTGCCAGCAGCCCCATCCGAGGACAGCCTGGGGAGACCCAGTACTTC. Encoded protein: CASSPIRGQPGETQYF.

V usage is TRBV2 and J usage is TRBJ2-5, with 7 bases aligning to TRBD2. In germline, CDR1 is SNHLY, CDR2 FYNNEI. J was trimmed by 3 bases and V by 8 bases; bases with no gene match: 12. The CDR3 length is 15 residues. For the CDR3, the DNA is TGTGCCAGCGGCCCGGGACTACTCTTAAAAGAGACCCAGTACTTC. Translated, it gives CASGPGLLLKETQYF. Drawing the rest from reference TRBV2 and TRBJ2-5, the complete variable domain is EPEVTQTPSHQVTQMGQEVILRCVPISNHLYFYWYRQILGQKVEFLVSFYNNEISEKSEIFDDQFSVERPDGSNFTLKIRSTKLEDSAMYFCASGPGLLLKETQYFGPGTRLLVL.

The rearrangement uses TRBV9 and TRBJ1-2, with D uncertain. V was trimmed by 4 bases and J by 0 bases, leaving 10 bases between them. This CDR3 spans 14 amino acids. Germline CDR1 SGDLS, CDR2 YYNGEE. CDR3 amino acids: CASSPSRTNYGYTF. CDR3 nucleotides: TGTGCCAGCAGCCCCTCGAGGACTAACTATGGCTACACCTTC.

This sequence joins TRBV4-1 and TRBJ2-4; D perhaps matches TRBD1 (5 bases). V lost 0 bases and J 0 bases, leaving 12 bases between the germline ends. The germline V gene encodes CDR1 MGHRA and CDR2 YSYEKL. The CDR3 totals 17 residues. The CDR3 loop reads CASSQDRRQLAKNIQYF. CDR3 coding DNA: TGCGCCAGCAGCCAAGATAGGCGACAGCTAGCCAAAAACATTCAGTACTTC.

DNA of the CDR3: TGTGCCAGCAGTGAAGGGGCCGGCTCACCCCTCCACTTT. Amino acid sequence: CASSEGAGSPLHF. The chain is built from TRBV6-4 and TRBJ1-6, with D perhaps matching TRBD1 (5 bases). The CDR3 loop spans 13 amino acids. The germline gives CDR1 MRHNA, CDR2 SNTAGT. Trimming cost V 3 bases and J 10 bases, with 10 bases left between them.

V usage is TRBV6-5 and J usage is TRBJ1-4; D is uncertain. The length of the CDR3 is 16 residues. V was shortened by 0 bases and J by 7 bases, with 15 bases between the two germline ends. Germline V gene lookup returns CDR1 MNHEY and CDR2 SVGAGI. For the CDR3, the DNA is TGTGCCAGCAGTTACTCTGGGCTGGGCGCCGGTGAAAAACTGTTTTTT. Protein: CASSYSGLGAGEKLFF.

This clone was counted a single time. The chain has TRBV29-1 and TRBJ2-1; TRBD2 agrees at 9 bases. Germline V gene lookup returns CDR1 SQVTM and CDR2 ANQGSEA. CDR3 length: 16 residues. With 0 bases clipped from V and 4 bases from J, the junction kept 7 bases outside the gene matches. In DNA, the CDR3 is TGCAGCGTTGAAGATGGCGGGGGGGCCCTATACAATGAGCAGTTCTTC. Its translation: CSVEDGGGALYNEQFF.

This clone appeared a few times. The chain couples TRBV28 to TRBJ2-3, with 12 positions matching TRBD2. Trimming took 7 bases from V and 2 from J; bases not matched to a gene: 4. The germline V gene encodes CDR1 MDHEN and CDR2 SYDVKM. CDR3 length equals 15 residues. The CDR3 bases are TGTGCCAGCACCTCTAGCGGGAGGGACACAGATACGCAGTATTTT. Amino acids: CASTSSGRDTDTQYF.

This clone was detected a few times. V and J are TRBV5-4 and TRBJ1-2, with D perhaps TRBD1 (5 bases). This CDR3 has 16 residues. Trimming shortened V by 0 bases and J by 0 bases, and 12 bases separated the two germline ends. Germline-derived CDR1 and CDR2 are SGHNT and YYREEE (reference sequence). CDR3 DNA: TGTGCCAGCAGCTTGGGAGGCCTCAGGGCTAACTATGGCTACACCTTC. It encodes CASSLGGLRANYGYTF.

CDR3 DNA sequence: TGTGCCAGCAGTGAGGGACAGTTGGTGACCTACGAGCAGTACTTC. Its protein is CASSEGQLVTYEQYF. The chain combines TRBV2 with TRBJ2-7; 7 bases are a match to TRBD1. The CDR3 totals 15 residues. Per germline, CDR1 SNHLY and CDR2 FYNNEI. With 3 bases clipped from V and 2 bases from J, the junction kept 7 bases outside the gene matches.

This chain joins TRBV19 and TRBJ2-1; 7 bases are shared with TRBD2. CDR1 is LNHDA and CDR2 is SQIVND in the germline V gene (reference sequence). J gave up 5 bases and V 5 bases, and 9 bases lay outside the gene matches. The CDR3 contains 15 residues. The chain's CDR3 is CASSLGGSLHNEQFF. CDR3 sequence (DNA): TGTGCCAGTAGTCTCGGGGGGAGTCTCCACAATGAGCAGTTCTTC.

The DNA for the CDR3 is TGTGCCAGTAGTATCGCCACATTGAACACTGAAGCTTTCTTT. Translated, it gives CASSIATLNTEAFF. The chain links TRBV19 to TRBJ1-1; D not certain. The germline V gene has CDR1 LNHDA and CDR2 SQIVND (reference sequence). Trimming removed 3 bases at V and 0 bases at J, with 8 bases between. The CDR3 extends over 14 amino acids.

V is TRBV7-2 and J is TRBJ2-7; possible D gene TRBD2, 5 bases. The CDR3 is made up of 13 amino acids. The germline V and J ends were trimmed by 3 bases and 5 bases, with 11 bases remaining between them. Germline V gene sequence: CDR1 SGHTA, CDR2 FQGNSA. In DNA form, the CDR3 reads TGTGCCAGCAGCTTGCGGAGAGCGGACGAGCAGTACTTC. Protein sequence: CASSLRRADEQYF.

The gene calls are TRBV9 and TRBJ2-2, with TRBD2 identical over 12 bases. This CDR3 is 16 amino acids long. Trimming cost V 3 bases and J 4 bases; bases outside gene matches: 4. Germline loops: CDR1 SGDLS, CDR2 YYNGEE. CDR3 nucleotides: TGTGCCAGCAGCGGACTAGCGGGAGCGAGCACCGGGGAGCTGTTTTTT. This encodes CASSGLAGASTGELFF.

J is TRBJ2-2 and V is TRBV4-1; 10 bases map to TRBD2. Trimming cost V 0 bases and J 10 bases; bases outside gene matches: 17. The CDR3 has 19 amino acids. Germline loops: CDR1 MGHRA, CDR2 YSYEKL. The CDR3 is CASSQENPKVAGGLEELFF. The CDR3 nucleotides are TGCGCCAGCAGCCAAGAAAACCCCAAGGTAGCGGGGGGACTTGAGGAGCTGTTTTTT.

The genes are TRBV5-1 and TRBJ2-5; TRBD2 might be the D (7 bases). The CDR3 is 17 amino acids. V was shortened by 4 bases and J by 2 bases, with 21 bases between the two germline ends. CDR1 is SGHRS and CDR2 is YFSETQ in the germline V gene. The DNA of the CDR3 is TGCGCCAGCAGCGGCGAGGGGGGGCCTTGGTCACAAGAGACCCAGTACTTC. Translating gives CASSGEGGPWSQETQYF.

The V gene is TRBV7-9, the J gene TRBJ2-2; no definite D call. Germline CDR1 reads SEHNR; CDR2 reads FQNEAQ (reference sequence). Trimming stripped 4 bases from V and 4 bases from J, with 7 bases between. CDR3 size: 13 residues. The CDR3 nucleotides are TGTGCCAGCAGCTCGACTGTCACCGGGGAGCTGTTTTTT. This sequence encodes CASSSTVTGELFF.

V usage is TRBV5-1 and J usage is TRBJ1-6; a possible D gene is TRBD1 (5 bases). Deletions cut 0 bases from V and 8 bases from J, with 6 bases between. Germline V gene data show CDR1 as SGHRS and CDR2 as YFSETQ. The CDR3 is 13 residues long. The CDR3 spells CASSLEGDSPLHF. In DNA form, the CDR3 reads TGCGCCAGCAGCTTGGAAGGGGATTCACCCCTCCACTTT.

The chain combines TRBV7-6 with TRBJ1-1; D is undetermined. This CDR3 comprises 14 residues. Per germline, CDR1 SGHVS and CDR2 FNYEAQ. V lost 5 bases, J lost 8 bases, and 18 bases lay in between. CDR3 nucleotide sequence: TGTGCCAGCAGCAACCAACACAGTAACGAAGAAGCTTTCTTT. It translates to CASSNQHSNEEAFF.

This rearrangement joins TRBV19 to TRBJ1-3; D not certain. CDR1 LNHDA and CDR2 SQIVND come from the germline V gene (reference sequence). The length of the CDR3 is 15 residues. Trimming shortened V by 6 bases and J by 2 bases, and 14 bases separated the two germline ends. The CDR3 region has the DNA TGTGCCAGTAGAGCGGAACCGCATGCTGGAAACACCATATATTTT. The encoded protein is CASRAEPHAGNTIYF.